This is a list of T cell receptor beta chains from one sample in a study of cytomegalovirus exposure and HLA in healthy donors. The method was immunoSEQ multiplex PCR; TCRdb's version includes in-frame clones alone and lacks a portion of them. The sample shows around 200,000 clones, roughly three quarters of them seen only once. Specimen: PBMCs. The receptors here all came from a woman between 50 and 59 years old in good health and CMV-seronegative. Each CDR3 is given with its conserved first and last residue. A D gene is named only where the DNA matches it firmly. The size entry is marked missing in some rows and otherwise reads once, few, many or a size class.

TRBV19	TRBD2	.	TRBJ2-7	TGTGCCAGTGGGAGCGGGGGTCACTACGAGCAGTACTTC	CASGSGGHYEQYF
TRBV6-6	.	.	TRBJ2-1	TGTGCCAGCAGAATGGGGGCAGCCTACAATGAGCAGTTCTTC	CASRMGAAYNEQFF
TRBV7-2	TRBD1	.	TRBJ2-7	TGTGCCAGCAGCCGGGACAGGTACTCCTACGAGCAGTACTTC	CASSRDRYSYEQYF
TRBV4-3	TRBD2	few	TRBJ2-1	TGCGCCAGCAGCCAAGGGGGACTAGCGGGACGATACAATGAGCAGTTCTTC	CASSQGGLAGRYNEQFF
TRBV21-1	.	few	TRBJ1-1	TGTGCCAGCAGCAACGGGACAGGGGGTTTTTCTATGGACACTGAAGCTTTCTTT	CASSNGTGGFSMDTEAFF
TRBV7-2	.	once	TRBJ2-4	TGTGCCAGCAGCCCTGGACAGTCAAACATTCAGTACTTC	CASSPGQSNIQYF
TRBV25-1	TRBD1	.	TRBJ2-5	TGTGCCAGCAGTGCACAGGGGGCGAGGGTAGAGACCCAGTACTTC	CASSAQGARVETQYF
TRBV7-2	.	.	TRBJ2-6	TGTGCCAGCAGGCCCCCGGGAGCTGGGGCCAACGTCCTGACTTTC	CASRPPGAGANVLTF
TRBV4-3	.	.	TRBJ2-1	TGCGCCAGCAGCCAAGACACCGGGTCCTTAAATTCCAATGAGCAGTTCTTC	CASSQDTGSLNSNEQFF
TRBV7-7	.	.	TRBJ1-1	TGTGCCAGCAGCTTAAGGGCAGGGAGGGTTGGGAAGAACACTGAGGCTTTCTTT	CASSLRAGRVGKNTEAFF
TRBV28	.	.	TRBJ2-7	TGTGCCAGCAGTTTTCTCAATCGGGGGTACGAGCAGTACTTC	CASSFLNRGYEQYF
TRBV4-1	.	few	TRBJ1-1	TGCGCCAGCAGCCACTTGACGGGGATGAACACTGAAGCTTTCTTT	CASSHLTGMNTEAFF
TRBV19	TRBD1	.	TRBJ2-7	TGTGCCAGTACCATGGGGACAGGGGTGACTTGGGAGCAGTACTTC	CASTMGTGVTWEQYF
TRBV6-1	.	.	TRBJ1-5	TGTGCCAGCAGTGAACTGGAGGGGCGGAAGGGTCAGCCCCAGCATTTT	CASSELEGRKGQPQHF
TRBV7-9	.	.	TRBJ2-1	TGTTCCAGCAGCTTCGATCTAAACTACAATGAGCAGTTCTTC	CSSSFDLNYNEQFF
TRBV29-1	.	once	TRBJ1-3	TGCAGCGTTGAATACTTGGTGGGAAACACCATATATTTT	CSVEYLVGNTIYF
TRBV27	TRBD2	.	TRBJ2-5	TGTGCCAGCAGAAGGAGCGGGGGGTACCAAGAGGCCCAGTACTTC	CASRRSGGYQEAQYF
TRBV6-1	.	.	TRBJ1-4	TGTGCCAGCAGTGATGTAAGAGCAACTAATGAAAAACTGTTTTTT	CASSDVRATNEKLFF
TRBV5-1	.	.	TRBJ2-2	TGCGCCAGCAGCGTTAGCGAGAACACCGGGGAGCTGTTTTTT	CASSVSENTGELFF
TRBV2	TRBD1	.	TRBJ1-3	TGTGCCAGCAGTACGGACAGGGGAAACACCATATATTTT	CASSTDRGNTIYF
TRBV4-2	TRBD2	.	TRBJ2-7	TGTGCCAGCAGCCCCCTAGGGACTAGCGGGGGCTACGAGCAGTACTTC	CASSPLGTSGGYEQYF
TRBV6-5	.	.	TRBJ1-1	TGTGCCAGCAGTACGTTCGGGAACACTGAAGCTTTCTTT	CASSTFGNTEAFF
TRBV7-2	.	few	TRBJ1-1	TGTGCCAGCAGCTTAACAGCTAACACTGAAGCTTTCTTT	CASSLTANTEAFF
TRBV7-2	TRBD1	once	TRBJ1-4	TGTGCCAGCAGCCGGGCCGGGACAGGTGAAAAACTGTTTTTT	CASSRAGTGEKLFF
TRBV30	TRBD1	.	TRBJ1-1	TGTGCCTGGACCAAACAGGGGTTCGGAACTGAAGCTTTCTTT	CAWTKQGFGTEAFF
TRBV4-1	.	once	TRBJ2-1	TGCGCCAGCAGCCAAGAAGGCTTGAGGAGCAATGAGCAGTTCTTC	CASSQEGLRSNEQFF
TRBV4-1	.	.	TRBJ2-1	TGCGCCAGCAGCCACTTGAGTGGTGAGCAGTTCTTC	CASSHLSGEQFF
TRBV4-2	TRBD1	.	TRBJ1-6	TGTGCCAGCAGCCAAGATCTTCCGGGACAGGGGGCTTCACCCCTCCACTTT	CASSQDLPGQGASPLHF
TRBV5-6	TRBD1	.	TRBJ1-3	TGTGCCAGCAGCTACCCCGGGACAGGGATCGGGGCCTCTGGAAACACCATATATTTT	CASSYPGTGIGASGNTIYF
TRBV2	.	.	TRBJ2-6	TGTGCCAGCAGTTACAGCTCTGGGGCCAACGTCCTGACTTTC	CASSYSSGANVLTF
TRBV18	.	.	TRBJ2-7	TGTGCCAGCTCACCACCCCGGGGAGGACTTTTACTGGCGCGCGAGCAGTACTTC	CASSPPRGGLLLAREQYF
TRBV7-2	TRBD1	.	TRBJ2-7	TGTGCCAGCAGCTTAGATTTAGGACAGGCGATTTACGAGCAGTACTTC	CASSLDLGQAIYEQYF
TRBV4-3	.	.	TRBJ1-5	TGCGCCAGCAGCCAAGATCACAGGGGCAATCAGCCCCAGCATTTT	CASSQDHRGNQPQHF
TRBV11-2	.	.	TRBJ1-5	TGTGCCAGCAGCCCCCCACCCACAGGGATCCCCCAGCATTTT	CASSPPPTGIPQHF
TRBV28	.	.	TRBJ1-2	TGTGCCAGCAGAACCCAGGGGTATGGCTACACCTTC	CASRTQGYGYTF
TRBV25-1	.	.	TRBJ2-7	TGTGCCAGCAACGACAGGACCTACGAGCAGTACTTC	CASNDRTYEQYF
TRBV4-3	TRBD1	.	TRBJ2-5	TGCGCCAGCAGCCAAACAGGGGTGGGGGAGACCCAGTACTTC	CASSQTGVGETQYF
TRBV19	.	.	TRBJ1-1	TGTGCCAGTAGTAACCGGGGGGGGACTGAAGCTTTCTTT	CASSNRGGTEAFF
TRBV11-3	TRBD2	.	TRBJ2-2	TGTGCCAGCAGCCCGGGGGGTTCCGTCTACACCGGGGAGCTGTTTTTT	CASSPGGSVYTGELFF
TRBV5-1	TRBD1	.	TRBJ2-1	TGCGCCAGCAGCACCATCCAAAAACCGACAGGGAATGAGCAGTTCTTC	CASSTIQKPTGNEQFF
TRBV27	.	.	TRBJ1-6	TGTGCCAGCAGTTCCCAGGGGTATAATTCACCCCTCCACTTT	CASSSQGYNSPLHF
TRBV4-3	TRBD1	once	TRBJ2-7	TGCGCCAGCAGCCGGGACAGGGGTGACGAGCAGTACTTC	CASSRDRGDEQYF
TRBV7-2	.	.	TRBJ2-3	TGTGCCAGCAGCTTAGGGCCACATAGCACAGATACGCAGTATTTT	CASSLGPHSTDTQYF
TRBV28	TRBD2	.	TRBJ2-3	TGTGCCAGCAGTTTTCTAGCGGGCACAGATACGCAGTATTTT	CASSFLAGTDTQYF
TRBV5-8	TRBD2	.	TRBJ2-3	TGTGCCAGCAGCCCGCGGACTAGCGGGAGTTTGACAGATACGCAGTATTTT	CASSPRTSGSLTDTQYF
TRBV11-3	TRBD2	.	TRBJ2-3	TGTGCCAGCAGCTTAGGGGCTAGCGGGAGGGATACGCAGTATTTT	CASSLGASGRDTQYF
TRBV7-2	TRBD2	.	TRBJ2-1	TGTGCCAGCAGCTTAGGCGGGGGCTCCTACAATGAGCAGTTCTTC	CASSLGGGSYNEQFF
TRBV27	.	.	TRBJ1-1	TGTGCCAGCAGTTTATGGACCACCCCGCGGGGAGCTTTCTTT	CASSLWTTPRGAFF
TRBV2	TRBD1	.	TRBJ1-2	TGTGCCAGCAGTGAAAGACAGGGGGCATCGAACTATGGCTACACCTTC	CASSERQGASNYGYTF
TRBV18	.	.	TRBJ2-2	TGTGCCAGCTCACCAGGCAGGGGGAACACCGGGGAGCTGTTTTTT	CASSPGRGNTGELFF